A single sample is the source of the 28 T cell receptor beta chains below, sequenced in a study of cytomegalovirus exposure and HLA in healthy donors (dated by TCRdb to 2015 to 2018). The protocol used for the library was the immunoSEQ multiplex PCR assay. For the multiplex PCR, a mixture combining 60 forward primers for TCR Vbeta segments and 13 reverse primers for TCR Jbeta segments was used. TCRdb mirrors the immuneACCESS table, restricted to in-frame sequences. Some clones are absent from its copies; in checked studies, under half trace to an unresolved V gene, and the reason for the others is unknown. The sample profile shows approximately 200,000 clones; 75% to 85% of them were found once. About 2.5% of the sample is taken by the ten largest. Material: PBMCs. The receptors stem from a woman aged 50 to 60 in good health and CMV-seronegative.

CDR3 sequence reads: CASSPQGGSNQPQHF. The CDR3 bases are TGTGCCAGCAGCCCTCAAGGCGGTAGCAATCAGCCCCAGCATTTT. The chain combines TRBV7-2 with TRBJ1-5; no definite D call. The ends were cut back, 5 bases at V and 0 bases at J, with 11 bases in the middle. The CDR3 is 15 amino acids. Germline CDR1 and CDR2: SGHTA and FQGNSA.

To note about this clone: Other DNA sequences in the sample encode the same CDR3. This chain links TRBV29-1 with TRBJ1-2; tentatively, D is TRBD1 (5 bases). The CDR3 loop spans 12 amino acids. Germline CDR1 SQVTM, CDR2 ANQGSEA. Trimming cost V 1 base and J 6 bases, with 9 bases left between them. The chain's CDR3 is CSVEGQSHGYTF. DNA for the CDR3: TGCAGCGTTGAAGGACAGTCACATGGCTACACCTTC.

V gene TRBV27 combines with J gene TRBJ2-1; 9 bases are a match to TRBD2. J was trimmed by 7 bases and V by 7 bases; bases with no gene match: 14. CDR3 length: 16 residues. CDR1 is MNHEY, CDR2 SMNVEV, per germline (reference sequence). For the CDR3, the DNA is TGTGCCAGCACCAGACTAGCGGCCCGGCTAGGGAATGAGCAGTTCTTC. Translation: CASTRLAARLGNEQFF.

The chain links TRBV6-5 to TRBJ1-1; 12 nucleotides line up with TRBD1. J gave up 8 bases and V 5 bases, and 9 bases lay outside the gene matches. This CDR3 contains 15 residues. The germline V gene encodes CDR1 MNHEY and CDR2 SVGAGI. The CDR3 DNA reads as TGTGCCAGCAGTAGTCCCGGGACAGGGGGCGGAGAAGCTTTCTTT. Translation: CASSSPGTGGGEAFF.

DNA of the CDR3: TGTGCCAGCTCACGAATTATTAACCTCGACGCGGTTCAGTACTTC. This gives the protein CASSRIINLDAVQYF. This chain connects TRBV18 to TRBJ2-7, with unresolved D. This CDR3 comprises 15 residues. Trimming stripped 4 bases from V and 10 bases from J, with 23 bases between. Germline values: CDR1 KGHSH, CDR2 LQKENI.

This chain links TRBV30 with TRBJ1-3, with TRBD1 matching 7 bases. Germline V gives CDR1 GTSNPN, CDR2 SVGIG (reference sequence). The CDR3 totals 16 residues. The ends lost 3 bases at V and 0 bases at J; junction bases unmatched: 8. Here the CDR3 DNA reads TGTGCCTGGAGAGGGGACAGCTACTCCTCTGGAAACACCATATATTTT. Encoded protein: CAWRGDSYSSGNTIYF.

This clone has only a few counts. The chain has TRBV7-2 and TRBJ2-5, with D possibly being TRBD1 (6 bases). The end of the DNA fits TRBJ2-7 better, so the J call may be wrong. There are 14 residues in the CDR3. From germline, CDR1 is SGHTA and CDR2 FQGNSA. CDR3 DNA sequence: TGTGCCAGCAGCTTAGAGAGGGGGTCCTACGAGCAGTACTTC. Translated: CASSLERGSYEQYF.

This chain joins TRBV28 and TRBJ2-7, with 11 nucleotides matching TRBD2. The CDR3 runs 16 residues. Germline V gives CDR1 MDHEN, CDR2 SYDVKM. V trimming: 1 base; J trimming: 7 bases; junction bases outside the gene matches: 9. In DNA, the CDR3 is TGTGCCAGCAGTTTATCGGGACTAGCGGAAACAGGAGAGCAGTACTTC. Its translation: CASSLSGLAETGEQYF.

The chain carries TRBV6-4 and TRBJ2-5; D gene ambiguous. Germline values: CDR1 MRHNA, CDR2 SNTAGT. Trimming cost V 7 bases and J 5 bases, with 5 bases left between them. This CDR3 has 10 amino acids. The CDR3 spells CASIPETQYF. As DNA, the CDR3 is TGTGCCAGCATCCCGGAGACCCAGTACTTC.

The genes are TRBV5-1 and TRBJ2-5, with TRBD2 identical over 14 bases. Germline V gene lookup returns CDR1 SGHRS and CDR2 YFSETQ. Trimming took 3 bases from V and 5 from J; bases not matched to a gene: 6. This CDR3 has 16 residues. The CDR3 region is CASSWGLAGAMETQYF. The CDR3 DNA sequence: TGCGCCAGCAGCTGGGGACTAGCGGGAGCAATGGAGACCCAGTACTTC.

The J gene is TRBJ2-1, the V gene TRBV6-5, with 13 nucleotides matching TRBD2. Germline loops: CDR1 MNHEY, CDR2 SVGAGI. This CDR3 is 15 amino acids long. V shed 2 bases and J 14 bases; nucleotides not matched to a gene: 9. CDR3 amino acids: CASSYRLAGGLTEFF. CDR3 bases: TGTGCCAGCAGTTACAGACTAGCGGGAGGCCTCACGGAGTTCTTC.

The rearrangement joins TRBV7-2 to TRBJ1-1, with no clear D. Per germline, CDR1 SGHTA and CDR2 FQGNSA. V was shortened by 3 bases and J by 4 bases, with 12 bases between the two germline ends. The CDR3 is 14 residues long. The CDR3 reads CASSFGPSVTEAFF. The CDR3 DNA sequence: TGTGCCAGCAGCTTCGGACCTAGCGTCACTGAAGCTTTCTTT.

The CDR3 reads CASSLTLAGVREQYF. The CDR3 DNA reads as TGTGCCAGCTCCCTCACACTAGCGGGAGTTCGGGAGCAGTACTTC. The J gene is TRBJ2-7, the V gene TRBV18; 11 nucleotides match TRBD2. The CDR3 is 15 amino acids. V lost 6 bases to trimming and J lost 7 bases; unmatched junction nucleotides: 11. From germline, CDR1 is KGHSH and CDR2 LQKENI.

The chain recombines TRBV6-1 with TRBJ2-7, with D unresolved. The V gene lost 5 bases and the J gene lost 2 bases, with 7 bases spanning the gap. CDR1 is MNHNS, CDR2 SASEGT, per germline. CDR3 size: 12 residues. The CDR3: CASSPPTYEQYF. CDR3 DNA: TGTGCCAGCAGTCCTCCTACCTACGAGCAGTACTTC.

This clone appeared a single time. This chain joins TRBV19 and TRBJ1-5; D call uncertain. The CDR3 length is 16 residues. V was trimmed by 5 bases and J by 2 bases, leaving 16 bases between them. CDR1 is LNHDA and CDR2 is SQIVND in the germline V gene (reference sequence). CDR3 sequence: CASSRERRRGNQPQHF. CDR3 in DNA: TGTGCCAGTAGTCGGGAGCGGAGACGGGGCAATCAGCCCCAGCATTTT.

The chain joins TRBV6-1 to TRBJ1-3; the D gene is possibly TRBD1 (6 bases). This CDR3 region has 15 residues. The germline V gene encodes CDR1 MNHNS and CDR2 SASEGT. V was clipped by 5 bases and J by 0 bases, with 11 bases between them. CDR3 in amino acids: CASSSRGNSGNTIYF. In nucleotides, the CDR3 is TGTGCCAGCAGTTCCAGGGGAAACTCTGGAAACACCATATATTTT.

CDR3 sequence (DNA): TGTGCCATCAGTGAGTCGGCTAGCAGTTACAATGAGCAGTTCTTC. It yields the protein CAISESASSYNEQFF. The chain has TRBV10-3 and TRBJ2-1, with a possible D match to TRBD2 (5 bases). The V end was cut by 0 bases, the J end by 4 bases, with 10 bases between. Germline CDR1 and CDR2: ENHRY and SYGVKD. The CDR3 is 15 residues long.

The rearrangement joins TRBV25-1 to TRBJ1-1, with D unclear. From germline, CDR1 is MGHDK and CDR2 SYGVNS. CDR3 length equals 11 residues. The V gene lost 4 bases and the J gene lost 7 bases, with 7 bases spanning the gap. CDR3 protein: CASSVAIEAFF. In DNA, the CDR3 is TGTGCCAGCAGTGTCGCGATTGAAGCTTTCTTT.

This clone was observed once. This chain connects TRBV5-4 to TRBJ2-2; tentatively, D is TRBD1 (6 bases). The germline V gene encodes CDR1 SGHNT and CDR2 YYREEE (reference sequence). This CDR3 is 16 amino acids long. V was trimmed by 3 bases and J by 4 bases, leaving 16 bases between them. CDR3 bases: TGTGCCAGCAGCTATCCCGGGACAAGCGGCACCGGGGAGCTGTTTTTT. Encoded protein: CASSYPGTSGTGELFF.

This clone was observed once. V and J are TRBV28 and TRBJ1-1, with 7 bases fitting TRBD1. The germline CDR1 and CDR2 sequences are MDHEN and SYDVKM. V shed 5 bases and J 5 bases; nucleotides not matched to a gene: 11. This CDR3 is 15 amino acids long. CDR3 DNA sequence: TGTGCCAGCAGTCCAGGGGGGCGGGGTTGGACTGAAGCTTTCTTT. Protein: CASSPGGRGWTEAFF.

The CDR3 loop reads CASSLTDVNTEAFF. CDR3 DNA: TGTGCCAGCAGTTTGACTGATGTGAACACTGAAGCTTTCTTT. The chain has TRBV28 and TRBJ1-1; D remains unclear. V was cut by 3 bases and J by 0 bases, with 8 bases left in between. Germline V gene lookup returns CDR1 MDHEN and CDR2 SYDVKM. This CDR3 contains 14 residues.

The V and J genes are TRBV30 and TRBJ2-5; D is possibly TRBD1 (5 bases). The CDR3 has 15 residues. Germline loops: CDR1 GTSNPN, CDR2 SVGIG (reference sequence). Deletions cut 3 bases from V and 5 bases from J, with 19 bases between. In DNA, the CDR3 is TGTGCCTGGAGGCAGGGCCGTATCAATGGGGAGACCCAGTACTTC. It codes for CAWRQGRINGETQYF. The full variable domain, in which reference TRBV30 and TRBJ2-5 provide the parts outside the CDR3, is SQTIHQWPATLVQPVGSPLSLECTVEGTSNPNLYWYRQAAGRGLQLLFYSVGIGQISSEVPQNLSASRPQDRQFILSSKKLLLSDSGFYLCAWRQGRINGETQYFGPGTRLLVL.

The chain carries TRBV10-3 and TRBJ1-2, with no clear D. This CDR3 comprises 13 residues. Per germline, CDR1 ENHRY and CDR2 SYGVKD. Trimming removed 4 bases at V and 6 bases at J, with 12 bases between. In DNA form, the CDR3 reads TGTGCCATCAGTGGGAGGCAGGATGATGGCTACACCTTC. Amino acids: CAISGRQDDGYTF.

The chain recombines TRBV30 with TRBJ1-1, with TRBD1 as a possible D gene (5 bases). The V gene lost 3 bases and the J gene lost 1 base, with 9 bases spanning the gap. The germline gives CDR1 GTSNPN, CDR2 SVGIG (reference sequence). There are 13 residues in the CDR3. The DNA of the CDR3 is TGTGCCTGGAGACGGCAGGGGAACACTGAAGCTTTCTTT. Its protein is CAWRRQGNTEAFF.

Comments on this clone: At one end, the junction sequence differs from germline, possibly due to a read error. The chain links TRBV7-9 to TRBJ2-7, with D maybe TRBD1 (5 bases). CDR1 is SEHNR, CDR2 FQNEAQ, per germline (reference sequence). CDR3 size: 17 residues. CDR3 bases: TGTTCCAGCAGCCCCCCTGGACACGGCGTAAGCTCCTACGAGCAGTACTTC. Translated, it gives CSSSPPGHGVSSYEQYF.

The V gene is TRBV19, the J gene TRBJ1-5; D call uncertain. V was shortened by 2 bases and J by 0 bases, with 8 bases between the two germline ends. The germline CDR1 and CDR2 sequences are LNHDA and SQIVND (reference sequence). This CDR3 has 15 residues. The CDR3 bases are TGTGCCAGTAGTATAACTGCCTATAGCAATCAGCCCCAGCATTTT. Protein product: CASSITAYSNQPQHF.

The chain links TRBV7-9 to TRBJ1-1; D possibly corresponds to TRBD1 (5 bases). CDR1 and CDR2 (germline): SEHNR, FQNEAQ (reference sequence). CDR3 length: 13 residues. V was clipped by 2 bases and J by 7 bases, with 11 bases between them. The CDR3 is CASSLRAGLEAFF. The CDR3 DNA sequence: TGTGCCAGCAGCTTAAGAGCAGGGCTTGAAGCTTTCTTT.

The V gene is TRBV6-1, the J gene TRBJ1-1; 11 bases are a match to TRBD1. With 4 bases clipped from V and 6 bases from J, the junction kept 4 bases outside the gene matches. In germline, CDR1 is MNHNS, CDR2 SASEGT. The CDR3 loop spans 14 amino acids. The CDR3 nucleotides are TGTGCCAGCAGTGTGGGACAGGGGGGATCTGAAGCTTTCTTT. Encoded protein: CASSVGQGGSEAFF.